This T cell receptor (beta chain) was captured by sequencing in a study of blood T cells in healthy people across ages. Using a J-beta primer mix together with a sample-barcoded 5' primer, a second PCR was run for roughly 6 to 11 cycles. MiXCR was run by TCRdb on the 5' RACE reads, yielding one entry per CDR3 protein. The table lists about 800,000 distinct CDR3 sequences, 20% to 30% of them singletons. Germline V gene lookup returns CDR1 DFQATT and CDR2 SNEGSKA (reference sequence). The CDR3 extends over 14 amino acids. This clonotype has a handful of counts. This same sample was also part of a study on T cells of mothers and their children. As that report states: Each mother yielded more than 8 million TCR beta CDR3 reads. Each child yielded some 3 million reads.

The rearrangement links TRBV20-1 to TRBJ2-5; 7 bases match TRBD2. Gene TRBJ2-7 matches the end of the DNA better, so the J call may be wrong. The TCR was taken from a boy aged 5-17 years in good health. What was sequenced was blood. The CDR3 nucleotides are TGCAGTGCTAGAGATCGGCGGGAGATGAACGAGCAGTACTTC. Translated, it gives CSARDRREMNEQYF.